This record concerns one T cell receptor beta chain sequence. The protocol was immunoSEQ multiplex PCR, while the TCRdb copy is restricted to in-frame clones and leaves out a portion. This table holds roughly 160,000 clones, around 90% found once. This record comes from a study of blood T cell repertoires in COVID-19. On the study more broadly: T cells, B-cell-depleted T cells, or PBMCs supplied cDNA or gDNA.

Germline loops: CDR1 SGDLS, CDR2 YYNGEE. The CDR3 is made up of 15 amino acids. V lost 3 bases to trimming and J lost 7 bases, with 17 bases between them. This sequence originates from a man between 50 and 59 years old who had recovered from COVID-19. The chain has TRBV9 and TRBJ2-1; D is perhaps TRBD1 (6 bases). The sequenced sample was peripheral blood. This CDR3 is CASSDRTVPPNEQFF. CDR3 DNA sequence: TGTGCCAGCAGCGATCGGACAGTGCCCCCAAATGAGCAGTTCTTC.